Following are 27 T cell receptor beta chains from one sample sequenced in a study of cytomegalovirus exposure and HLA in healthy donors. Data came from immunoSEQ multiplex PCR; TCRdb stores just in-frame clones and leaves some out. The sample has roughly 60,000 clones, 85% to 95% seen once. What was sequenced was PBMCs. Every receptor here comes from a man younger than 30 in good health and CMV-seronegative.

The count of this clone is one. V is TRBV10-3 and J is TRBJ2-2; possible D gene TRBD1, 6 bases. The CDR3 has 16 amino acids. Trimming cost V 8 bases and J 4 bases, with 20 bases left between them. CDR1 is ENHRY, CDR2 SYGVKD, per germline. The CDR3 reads CAIRREAGATTGELFF. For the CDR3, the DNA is TGTGCCATCCGCCGCGAGGCAGGGGCGACCACCGGGGAGCTGTTTTTT.

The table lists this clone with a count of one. In nucleotides, the CDR3 is TGTGCCAGTAGTATGGGACAGGGCACTGAAGCTTTCTTT. It yields the protein CASSMGQGTEAFF. The chain has TRBV19 and TRBJ1-1; 9 bases line up with TRBD1. CDR1 and CDR2 from the germline V gene are LNHDA and SQIVND (reference sequence). With 3 bases clipped from V and 4 bases from J, the junction kept 0 bases outside the gene matches. CDR3 size: 13 residues.

CDR3 protein: CASSVAVPYEQYF. DNA of the CDR3: TGTGCCAGTAGTGTAGCGGTTCCCTACGAGCAGTACTTC. The chain couples TRBV19 to TRBJ2-7; a weak D match, TRBD2 (6 bases). Germline assignment: CDR1 LNHDA and CDR2 SQIVND (reference sequence). With 5 bases removed from V and 2 bases from J, the gap between germline ends came to 10 bases. The CDR3 consists of 13 residues. Combining the CDR3 with reference TRBV19 and TRBJ2-7 gives the whole variable domain DGGITQSPKYLFRKEGQNVTLSCEQNLNHDAMYWYRQDPGQGLRLIYYSQIVNDFQKGDIAEGYSVSREKKESFPLTVTSAQKNPTAFYLCASSVAVPYEQYFGPGTRLTVT.

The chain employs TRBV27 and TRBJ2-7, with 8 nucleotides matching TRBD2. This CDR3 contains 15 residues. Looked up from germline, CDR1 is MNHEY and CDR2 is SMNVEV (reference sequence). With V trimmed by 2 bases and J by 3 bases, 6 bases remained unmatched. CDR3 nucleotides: TGTGCCAGCAGTTTAGATCAGCGGGAGTACTACGAGCAGTACTTC. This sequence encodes CASSLDQREYYEQYF.

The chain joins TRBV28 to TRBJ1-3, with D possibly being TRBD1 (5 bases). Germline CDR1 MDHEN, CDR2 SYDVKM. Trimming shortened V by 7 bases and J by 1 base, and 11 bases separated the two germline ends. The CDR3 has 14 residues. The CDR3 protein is CASTPGGSGNTIYF. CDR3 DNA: TGTGCCAGCACCCCCGGGGGTTCTGGAAACACCATATATTTT.

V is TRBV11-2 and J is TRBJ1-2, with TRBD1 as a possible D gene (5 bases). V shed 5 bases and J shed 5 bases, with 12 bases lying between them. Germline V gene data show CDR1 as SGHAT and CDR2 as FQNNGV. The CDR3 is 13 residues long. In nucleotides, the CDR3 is TGTGCCAGCAGCCCGGACAACCAGTATGGCTACACCTTC. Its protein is CASSPDNQYGYTF.

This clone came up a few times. Here the CDR3 reads CASSPDTWNYGYTF. CDR3 nucleotides: TGTGCCAGCAGCCCGGACACCTGGAACTATGGCTACACCTTC. V usage is TRBV6-5 and J usage is TRBJ1-2, with D maybe TRBD1 (5 bases). Between the trimmed V and J ends, which lost 6 bases and 2 bases, there was a span of 13 bases. Germline V gene sequence: CDR1 MNHEY, CDR2 SVGAGI. This CDR3 has 14 residues.

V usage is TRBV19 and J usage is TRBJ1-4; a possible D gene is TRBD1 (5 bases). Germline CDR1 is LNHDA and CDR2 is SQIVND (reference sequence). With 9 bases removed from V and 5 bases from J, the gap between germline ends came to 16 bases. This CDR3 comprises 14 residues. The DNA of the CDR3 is TGTGCCAGCAGCGGGGGACGGGGCAATGAAAAACTGTTTTTT. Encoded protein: CASSGGRGNEKLFF.

In nucleotides, the CDR3 is TGCAGCGTTTGGACAGATATGAACACTGAAGCTTTCTTT. Its translation is CSVWTDMNTEAFF. The chain has TRBV29-1 and TRBJ1-1; a weak D match, TRBD1 (6 bases). Between the trimmed V and J ends, which lost 5 bases and 0 bases, there was a span of 10 bases. Germline CDR1 and CDR2: SQVTM and ANQGSEA. The CDR3 totals 13 residues.

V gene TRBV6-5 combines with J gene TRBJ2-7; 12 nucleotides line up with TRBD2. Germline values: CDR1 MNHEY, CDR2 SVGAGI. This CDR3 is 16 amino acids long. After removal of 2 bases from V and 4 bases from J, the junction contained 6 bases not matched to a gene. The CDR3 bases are TGTGCCAGCAGTTACGATCCTAGCGGGAGGGTATACGAGCAGTACTTC. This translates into CASSYDPSGRVYEQYF.

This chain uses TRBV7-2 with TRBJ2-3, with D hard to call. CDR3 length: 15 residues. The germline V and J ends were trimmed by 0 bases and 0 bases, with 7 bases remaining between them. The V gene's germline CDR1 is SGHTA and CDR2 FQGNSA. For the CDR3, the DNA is TGTGCCAGCAGCTTAGCTGGGCCTAGCACAGATACGCAGTATTTT. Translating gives CASSLAGPSTDTQYF.

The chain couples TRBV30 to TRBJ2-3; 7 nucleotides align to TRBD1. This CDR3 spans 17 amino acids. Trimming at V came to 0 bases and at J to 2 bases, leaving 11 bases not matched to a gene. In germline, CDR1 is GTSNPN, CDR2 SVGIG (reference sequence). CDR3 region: CAWSVHLRQGDTDTQYF. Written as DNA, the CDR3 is TGTGCCTGGAGTGTACACTTGCGGCAGGGGGACACAGATACGCAGTATTTT.

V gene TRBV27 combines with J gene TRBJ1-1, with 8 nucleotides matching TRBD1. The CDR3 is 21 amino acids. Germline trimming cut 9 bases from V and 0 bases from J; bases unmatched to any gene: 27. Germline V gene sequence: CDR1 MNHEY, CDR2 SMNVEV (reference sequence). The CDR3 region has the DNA TGTGCCAGAAAAAACAAACAGTACCCCCCTTTGAAACAGGGGGTGAACACTGAAGCTTTCTTT. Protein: CARKNKQYPPLKQGVNTEAFF.

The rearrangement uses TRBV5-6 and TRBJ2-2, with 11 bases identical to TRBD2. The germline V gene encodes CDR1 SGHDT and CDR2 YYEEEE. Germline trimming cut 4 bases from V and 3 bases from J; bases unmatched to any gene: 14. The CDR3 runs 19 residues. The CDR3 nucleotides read TGTGCCAGCAGCCCCACTAGCGGGAGTAGGTCGTCATACACCGGGGAGCTGTTTTTT. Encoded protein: CASSPTSGSRSSYTGELFF.

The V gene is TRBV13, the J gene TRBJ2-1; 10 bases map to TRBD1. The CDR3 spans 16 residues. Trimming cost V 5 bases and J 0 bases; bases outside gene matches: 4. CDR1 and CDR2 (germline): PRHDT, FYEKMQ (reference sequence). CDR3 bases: TGTGCCAGCAGCCCCCGGACAGGGGGCTCCTACAATGAGCAGTTCTTC. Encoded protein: CASSPRTGGSYNEQFF. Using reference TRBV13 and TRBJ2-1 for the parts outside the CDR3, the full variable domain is AAGVIQSPRHLIKEKRETATLKCYPIPRHDTVYWYQQGPGQDPQFLISFYEKMQSDKGSIPDRFSAQQFSDYHSELNMSSLELGDSALYFCASSPRTGGSYNEQFFGPGTRLTVL.

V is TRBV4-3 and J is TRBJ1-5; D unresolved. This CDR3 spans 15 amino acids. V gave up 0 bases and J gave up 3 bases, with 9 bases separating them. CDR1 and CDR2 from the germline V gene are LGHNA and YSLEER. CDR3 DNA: TGCGCCAGCAGCCAAGAGGCAGGCCCCAATCAGCCCCAGCATTTT. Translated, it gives CASSQEAGPNQPQHF.

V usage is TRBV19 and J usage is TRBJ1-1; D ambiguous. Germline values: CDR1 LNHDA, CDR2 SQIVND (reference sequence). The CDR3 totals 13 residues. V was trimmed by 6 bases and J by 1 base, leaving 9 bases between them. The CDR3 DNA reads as TGTGCCAGTAGAAACAGACCGAACACTGAAGCTTTCTTT. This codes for CASRNRPNTEAFF. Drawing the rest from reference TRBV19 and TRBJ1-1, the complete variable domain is DGGITQSPKYLFRKEGQNVTLSCEQNLNHDAMYWYRQDPGQGLRLIYYSQIVNDFQKGDIAEGYSVSREKKESFPLTVTSAQKNPTAFYLCASRNRPNTEAFFGQGTRLTVV.

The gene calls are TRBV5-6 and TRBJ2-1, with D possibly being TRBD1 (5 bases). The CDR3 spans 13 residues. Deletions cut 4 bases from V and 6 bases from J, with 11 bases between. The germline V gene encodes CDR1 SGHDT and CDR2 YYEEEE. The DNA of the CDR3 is TGTGCCAGCAGCCCCCCGACAGCCAATGAGCAGTTCTTC. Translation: CASSPPTANEQFF. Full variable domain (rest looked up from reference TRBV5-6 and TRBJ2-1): DAGVTQSPTHLIKTRGQQVTLRCSPKSGHDTVSWYQQALGQGPQFIFQYYEEEERQRGNFPDRFSGHQFPNYSSELNVNALLLGDSALYLCASSPPTANEQFFGPGTRLTVL.

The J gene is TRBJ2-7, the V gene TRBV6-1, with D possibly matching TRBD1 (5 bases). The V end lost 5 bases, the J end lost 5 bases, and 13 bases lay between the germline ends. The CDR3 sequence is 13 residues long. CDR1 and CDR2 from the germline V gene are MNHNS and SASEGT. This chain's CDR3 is CASSLTAKDEQYF. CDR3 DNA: TGTGCCAGCAGTCTGACAGCAAAGGACGAGCAGTACTTC.

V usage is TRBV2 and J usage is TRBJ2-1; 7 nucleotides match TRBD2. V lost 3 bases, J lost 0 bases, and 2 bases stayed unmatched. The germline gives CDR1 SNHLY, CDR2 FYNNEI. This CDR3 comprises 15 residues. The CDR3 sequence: CASSESSGSYNEQFF. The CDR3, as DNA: TGTGCCAGCAGTGAGTCTAGCGGCTCCTACAATGAGCAGTTCTTC.

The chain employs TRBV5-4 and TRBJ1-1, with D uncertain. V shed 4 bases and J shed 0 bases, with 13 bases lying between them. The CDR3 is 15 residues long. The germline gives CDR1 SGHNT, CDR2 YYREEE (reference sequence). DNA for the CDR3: TGTGCCAGCAGCAGAACGACGGAGGTGAACACTGAAGCTTTCTTT. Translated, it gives CASSRTTEVNTEAFF.

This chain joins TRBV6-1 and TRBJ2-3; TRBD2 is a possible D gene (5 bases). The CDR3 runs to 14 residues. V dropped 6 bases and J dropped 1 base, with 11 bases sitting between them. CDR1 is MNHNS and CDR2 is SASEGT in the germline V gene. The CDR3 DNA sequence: TGTGCCAGCAGGCTAGAGAGGGGCACAGATACGCAGTATTTT. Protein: CASRLERGTDTQYF.

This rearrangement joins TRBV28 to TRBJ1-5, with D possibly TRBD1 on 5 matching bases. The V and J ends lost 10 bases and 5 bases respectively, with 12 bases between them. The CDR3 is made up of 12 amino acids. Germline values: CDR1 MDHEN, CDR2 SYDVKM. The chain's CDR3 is CATWGGDQPQHF. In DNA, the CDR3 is TGTGCCACATGGGGAGGGGATCAGCCCCAGCATTTT. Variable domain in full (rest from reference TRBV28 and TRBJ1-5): DVKVTQSSRYLVKRTGEKVFLECVQDMDHENMFWYRQDPGLGLRLIYFSYDVKMKEKGDIPEGYSVSREKKERFSLILESASTNQTSMYLCATWGGDQPQHFGDGTRLSIL.

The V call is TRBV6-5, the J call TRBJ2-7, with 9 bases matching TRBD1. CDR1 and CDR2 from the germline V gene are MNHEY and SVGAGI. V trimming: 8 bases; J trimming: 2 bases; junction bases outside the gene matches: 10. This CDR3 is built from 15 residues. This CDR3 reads CASANRGLPPYEQYF. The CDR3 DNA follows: TGTGCCAGCGCAAACAGGGGGCTCCCGCCCTACGAGCAGTACTTC.

This chain's CDR3 is CASSLGRSSYNEQFF. The CDR3 nucleotides are TGTGCCAGCAGCTTGGGGAGGAGCTCCTACAATGAGCAGTTCTTC. The chain uses TRBV5-8 and TRBJ2-1; D is possibly TRBD2 (5 bases). Germline-derived CDR1 and CDR2 are SGHTS and YDEGEE. Trimming shortened V by 0 bases and J by 0 bases, and 7 bases separated the two germline ends. The CDR3 has 15 amino acids.

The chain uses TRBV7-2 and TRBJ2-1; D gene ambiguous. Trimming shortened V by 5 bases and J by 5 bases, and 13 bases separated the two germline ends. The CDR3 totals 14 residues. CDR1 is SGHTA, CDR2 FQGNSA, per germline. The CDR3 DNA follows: TGTGCCAGCAGCCCTGACACCTCGAACAATGAGCAGTTCTTC. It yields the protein CASSPDTSNNEQFF. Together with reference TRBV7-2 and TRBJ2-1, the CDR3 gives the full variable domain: GAGVSQSPSNKVTEKGKDVELRCDPISGHTALYWYRQSLGQGLEFLIYFQGNSAPDKSGLPSDRFSAERTGGSVSTLTIQRTQQEDSAVYLCASSPDTSNNEQFFGPGTRLTVL.

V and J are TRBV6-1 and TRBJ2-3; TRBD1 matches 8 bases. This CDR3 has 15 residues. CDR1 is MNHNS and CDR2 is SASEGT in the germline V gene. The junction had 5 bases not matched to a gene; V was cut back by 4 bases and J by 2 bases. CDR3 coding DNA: TGTGCCAGCAGTGGAGGGACAGGAGCCACAGATACGCAGTATTTT. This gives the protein CASSGGTGATDTQYF.